Listed below are T cell receptor beta chains from one sample, sequenced in a study of spatial heterogeneity in lung cancer. TCRdb re-called the 5' RACE reads through MiXCR, storing one row per CDR3 protein. Of roughly 5,700 distinct CDR3 sequences in the sample, almost 8% were seen once. Material: lung tumor tissue, obtained at surgery. Receptors originate from a female donor with early-stage non-small cell lung cancer. CDR3s include the opening cysteine and the closing phenylalanine or tryptophan. A D gene is named only where the DNA matches it firmly. Clone size is not always given. Where it is, it says once, few, many or a class for expanded clones.

d_call clone_size j_call v_call cdr3_aa cdr3_nt
TRBD1 medium-sized TRBJ1-1 TRBV12-3/TRBV12-4 CASSRTGGNTEAFF TGTGCCAGCAGTCGTACAGGGGGGAACACTGAAGCTTTCTTT
TRBD1 many TRBJ2-5 TRBV7-8 CATVRGQETQYF TGTGCCACGGTGAGGGGGCAGGAGACCCAGTACTTC
NA many TRBJ2-1 TRBV25-1 CASSATRRYNEQFF TGTGCCAGCAGTGCGACTAGGCGCTACAATGAGCAGTTCTTC
TRBD2 many TRBJ2-1 TRBV12-3/TRBV12-4 CASSLGLAGEYNEQFF TGTGCCAGCAGTTTAGGGCTAGCGGGGGAATACAATGAGCAGTTCTTC
NA many TRBJ2-2 TRBV2 CASSESRPGELFF TGTGCCAGCAGTGAATCTCGCCCAGGGGAGCTGTTTTTT
NA many TRBJ1-1 TRBV7-2 CASSFSNTEAFF TGTGCCAGCAGCTTTTCCAACACTGAAGCTTTCTTT
NA medium-sized TRBJ2-4 TRBV19 CASTSGGALGNIQYF TGTGCCAGTACCTCAGGAGGGGCGCTTGGAAACATTCAGTACTTC
NA NA TRBJ1-1 TRBV20-1 CSAIRGGTTEAFF TGCAGTGCCATACGCGGGGGGACCACTGAAGCTTTCTTT
NA many TRBJ1-1 TRBV6-5 CASSSRGVNTEAFF TGTGCCAGCAGTTCCCGCGGGGTCAACACTGAAGCTTTCTTT
NA medium-sized TRBJ1-1 TRBV14 CASSTQGRASEAFF TGTGCCAGCAGCACTCAGGGGCGCGCGTCTGAAGCTTTCTTT
NA NA TRBJ2-3 TRBV20-1 CSARQGGTDTQYF TGCAGTGCTAGGCAGGGTGGCACAGATACGCAGTATTTT
TRBD2 medium-sized TRBJ2-3 TRBV5-4 CASSPRAGGFKDTQYF TGTGCCAGCAGCCCCAGGGCGGGAGGGTTCAAAGATACGCAGTATTTT
NA many TRBJ2-7 TRBV6-1 CASRPVGYEQYF TGTGCCAGCAGACCTGTCGGCTACGAGCAGTACTTC
TRBD1 many TRBJ1-1 TRBV5-1 CASSLGQGHTEAFF TGCGCCAGCAGCTTGGGACAGGGTCACACTGAAGCTTTCTTT
NA medium-sized TRBJ1-1 TRBV7-6 CASSRQQVMNTEAFF TGTGCCAGCAGCCGGCAACAGGTCATGAACACTGAAGCTTTCTTT
NA many TRBJ2-2 TRBV5-1 CASLGLVTGELFF TGCGCCAGCTTGGGTTTGGTCACCGGGGAGCTGTTTTTT
NA many TRBJ2-3 TRBV5-6 CASSLRRISDTQYF TGTGCCAGCAGCTTGAGAAGGATTTCAGATACGCAGTATTTT
TRBD1 many TRBJ1-5 TRBV4-2 CASSQAQGLFDQPQHF TGTGCCAGCAGCCAAGCACAGGGGTTGTTCGATCAGCCCCAGCATTTT
NA many TRBJ2-1 TRBV19 CASSIMYNEQFF TGTGCCAGTAGTATTATGTACAATGAGCAGTTCTTC
TRBD2 few TRBJ2-1 TRBV6-6 CASRFTSGSGMYNEQFF TGTGCCAGCAGGTTTACTAGCGGGAGTGGGATGTACAATGAGCAGTTCTTC
NA medium-sized TRBJ2-2 TRBV12-3/TRBV12-4 CASTPERTTGELFF TGTGCCAGCACCCCAGAAAGGACCACCGGGGAGCTGTTTTTT
NA many TRBJ2-3 TRBV28 CASSLYRGRTDTQYF TGTGCCAGCAGTTTATACCGGGGTCGCACAGATACGCAGTATTTT
NA medium-sized TRBJ1-2 TRBV29-1 CSVYGPQGYGYTF TGCAGCGTCTATGGCCCCCAGGGGTATGGCTACACCTTC
NA many TRBJ1-1 TRBV20-1 CSARRGQMNTEAFF TGCAGTGCTAGACGGGGGCAGATGAACACTGAAGCTTTCTTT
NA medium-sized TRBJ1-4 TRBV7-2 CASSEEANEKLFF TGTGCCAGCAGCGAAGAGGCTAATGAAAAACTGTTTTTT
NA medium-sized TRBJ2-2 TRBV9 CASSVQYGHGELFF TGTGCCAGCAGCGTCCAGTACGGTCACGGGGAGCTGTTTTTT
NA many TRBJ1-2 TRBV6-5 CASSYTGNSNYGYTF TGTGCCAGCAGTTACACGGGGAACTCTAACTATGGCTACACCTTC
NA NA TRBJ1-1 TRBV12-5 CASGLVHSGNTEAFF TGTGCTAGTGGTTTGGTACACTCGGGGAACACTGAAGCTTTCTTT
NA medium-sized TRBJ2-1 TRBV4-3 CASSQEGTRDNEQFF TGCGCCAGCAGCCAAGAAGGAACCAGGGACAATGAGCAGTTCTTC
NA NA TRBJ2-7 TRBV5-4 CASSLLGDAYEQYF TGTGCCAGCAGCTTGTTGGGTGATGCCTACGAGCAGTACTTC
NA medium-sized TRBJ1-2 TRBV3-1 CASSQGTGGLGYTF TGTGCCAGCAGCCAAGGCACGGGGGGCCTTGGCTACACCTTC
TRBD1 NA TRBJ2-1 TRBV27 CASRWDRVNNEQFF TGTGCCAGCAGATGGGACAGGGTGAACAATGAGCAGTTCTTC
TRBD1 medium-sized TRBJ2-1 TRBV4-3 CASSHSRDRVDEQFF TGCGCCAGCAGCCATTCCCGGGACAGGGTGGATGAGCAGTTCTTC
NA medium-sized TRBJ2-5 TRBV10-2 CASSEPHRRPPGRETQYF TGCGCCAGCAGTGAGCCCCACCGCCGACCCCCGGGGAGGGAGACCCAGTACTTC
TRBD1 many TRBJ2-1 TRBV7-3 CASSFTGGKEQFF TGTGCCAGCAGCTTCACAGGGGGCAAGGAGCAGTTCTTC
NA many TRBJ1-2 TRBV11-2 CASSLAQAGGYGYTF TGTGCCAGCAGCTTAGCACAGGCGGGGGGCTATGGCTACACCTTC
NA many TRBJ2-7 TRBV30 CAWSLSGNYEQYF TGTGCCTGGAGTCTCAGCGGTAACTACGAGCAGTACTTC
NA many TRBJ2-7 TRBV7-2 CASSRWGVYEQYF TGTGCCAGCAGCCGCTGGGGCGTATACGAGCAGTACTTC
NA medium-sized TRBJ2-5 TRBV12-3/TRBV12-4 CASSSAIDQYF TGTGCCAGCAGTTCTGCCATCGACCAGTACTTC
NA medium-sized TRBJ2-2 TRBV3-1 CASSQVTGELFF TGTGCCAGCAGCCAAGTGACCGGGGAGCTGTTTTTT
TRBD2 many TRBJ2-1 TRBV7-9 CASRHLAGEYNEQFF TGTGCCAGCAGGCATCTAGCGGGGGAATACAATGAGCAGTTCTTC
NA many TRBJ2-6 TRBV7-2 CASSLDGRANVLTF TGTGCCAGCAGCTTAGATGGCAGGGCCAACGTCCTGACTTTC
TRBD2 many TRBJ2-3 TRBV2 CASILAGGLGSTDTQYF TGTGCCAGCATTTTAGCGGGGGGGCTTGGTAGCACAGATACGCAGTATTTT
TRBD2 many TRBJ2-7 TRBV11-2 CASSLGLAGVSEQYF TGTGCCAGCAGCTTAGGCCTAGCGGGAGTTAGCGAGCAGTACTTC
TRBD1 medium-sized TRBJ2-5 TRBV29-1 CSVDPGQGLGETQYF TGCAGCGTTGATCCCGGACAGGGCTTGGGAGAGACCCAGTACTTC
NA many TRBJ2-1 TRBV10-3 CAISALNEQFF TGTGCCATCAGTGCACTGAATGAGCAGTTCTTC
TRBD1 many TRBJ1-2 TRBV10-3 CATSPGGYGYTF TGTGCCACCTCCCCAGGGGGCTATGGCTACACCTTC
NA medium-sized TRBJ2-7 TRBV28 CASSLGGGASYEQYF TGTGCCAGCAGTCTCGGAGGGGGGGCCTCCTACGAGCAGTACTTC
NA NA TRBJ2-4 TRBV29-1 CSVIKGPAKNIQYF TGCAGCGTGATTAAGGGCCCGGCCAAAAACATTCAGTACTTC
NA medium-sized TRBJ2-1 TRBV15 CATSGRLNEQFF TGTGCCACCAGCGGTAGACTCAATGAGCAGTTCTTC
NA NA TRBJ1-6 TRBV20-1 CSARDGGIVNSPLHF TGCAGTGCTAGGGATGGGGGGATTGTAAATTCACCCCTCCACTTT
NA many TRBJ1-2 TRBV28 CASRGQGNYGYTF TGTGCCAGCAGGGGCCAGGGTAACTATGGCTACACCTTC
NA many TRBJ2-3 TRBV24-1 CATSDPRTDTQYF TGTGCCACCAGTGACCCGCGCACAGATACGCAGTATTTT
NA many TRBJ2-1 TRBV6-2/TRBV6-3 CAIGQPYNEQFF TGTGCCATAGGACAGCCCTACAATGAGCAGTTCTTC